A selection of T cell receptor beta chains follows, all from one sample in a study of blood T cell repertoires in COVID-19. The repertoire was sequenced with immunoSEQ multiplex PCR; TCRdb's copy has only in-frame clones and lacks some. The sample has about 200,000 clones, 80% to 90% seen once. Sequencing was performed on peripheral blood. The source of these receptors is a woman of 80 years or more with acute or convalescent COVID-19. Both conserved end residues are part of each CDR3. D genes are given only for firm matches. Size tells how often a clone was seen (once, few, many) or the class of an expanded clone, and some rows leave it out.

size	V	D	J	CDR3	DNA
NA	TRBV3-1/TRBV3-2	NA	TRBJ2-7	CASSQEQGSKQYF	TGTGCCAGCAGCCAAGAGCAGGGATCCAAGCAGTACTTC
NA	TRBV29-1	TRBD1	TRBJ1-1	CSVEDPGTGGRTEAFF	TGCAGCGTTGAAGATCCAGGGACAGGGGGCAGGACTGAAGCTTTCTTT
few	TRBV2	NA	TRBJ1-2	CASSGGELWQGGYTF	TGTGCCAGCAGTGGGGGAGAGCTCTGGCAAGGCGGCTACACCTTC
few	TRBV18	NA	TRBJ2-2	CASSPQQRTNTGELFF	TGTGCCAGCTCACCACAGCAGCGGACGAACACCGGGGAGCTGTTTTTT
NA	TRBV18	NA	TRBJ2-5	CASSLDRLRQETQYF	TGTGCCAGCTCACTCGACAGGCTACGGCAAGAGACCCAGTACTTC
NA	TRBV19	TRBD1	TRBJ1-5	CASRTQGANQPQHF	TGTGCCAGTAGGACGCAGGGGGCTAATCAGCCCCAGCATTTT
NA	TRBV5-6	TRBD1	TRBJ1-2	CASSLAQGTGGYTF	TGTGCCAGCAGCTTGGCACAGGGGACGGGTGGCTACACCTTC
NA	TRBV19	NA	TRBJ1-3	CASSAFSGNTIYF	TGTGCCAGTAGTGCGTTTTCTGGAAACACCATATATTTT
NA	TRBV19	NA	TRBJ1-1	CASSRAAGALRRPEAFF	TGTGCCAGTAGTAGAGCGGCAGGGGCATTAAGAAGGCCTGAAGCTTTCTTT
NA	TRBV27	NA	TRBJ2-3	CASRIGGLTDTQYF	TGTGCCAGCAGAATCGGGGGGCTCACAGATACGCAGTATTTT
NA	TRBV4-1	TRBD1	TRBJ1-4	CASSRRTGETNEKLFF	TGCGCCAGCAGCCGCCGAACAGGGGAGACTAATGAAAAACTGTTTTTT
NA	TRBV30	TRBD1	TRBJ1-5	CAWSGQGFKGVSNQPQHF	TGTGCCTGGAGTGGACAGGGGTTCAAGGGCGTTAGCAATCAGCCCCAGCATTTT
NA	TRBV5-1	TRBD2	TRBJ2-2	CASTWEGGNTGELFF	TGCGCCAGCACCTGGGAGGGAGGCAACACCGGGGAGCTGTTTTTT
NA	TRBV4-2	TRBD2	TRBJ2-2	CASSQERLAGGVGELFF	TGTGCCAGCAGCCAAGAACGGCTAGCGGGAGGTGTGGGGGAGCTGTTTTTT
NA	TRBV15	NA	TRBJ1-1	CATSREPNTEAFF	TGTGCCACCAGCCGCGAGCCGAACACTGAAGCTTTCTTT
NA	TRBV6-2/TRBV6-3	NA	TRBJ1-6	CASSYEQGKNSPLHF	TGTGCCAGCAGTTACGAGCAGGGGAAGAATTCACCCCTCCACTTT
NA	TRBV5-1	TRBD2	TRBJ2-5	CASSLGGLAGETQYF	TGCGCCAGCAGCTTGGGGGGACTAGCGGGAGAGACCCAGTACTTC
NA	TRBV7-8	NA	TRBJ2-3	CASSPRDSLPTDTQYF	TGTGCCAGCAGCCCCCGGGATTCTTTGCCGACAGATACGCAGTATTTT
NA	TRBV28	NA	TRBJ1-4	CASSLGRGDEKLFF	TGTGCCAGCAGTCTAGGGAGGGGGGATGAAAAACTGTTTTTT
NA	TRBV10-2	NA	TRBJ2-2	CASSEGDGKGTGELFF	TGCGCCAGCTCAGAGGGGGACGGGAAGGGCACCGGGGAGCTGTTTTTT
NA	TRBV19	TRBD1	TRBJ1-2	CASREDRANYGYTF	TGTGCCAGTAGGGAGGACAGGGCTAACTATGGCTACACCTTC
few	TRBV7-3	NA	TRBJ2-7	CASSLTGTGGYEQYF	TGTGCCAGCAGCTTAACGGGGACTGGGGGCTACGAGCAGTACTTC
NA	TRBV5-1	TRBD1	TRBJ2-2	CASSLAQGADTGELFF	TGCGCCAGCAGCTTAGCACAGGGGGCTGACACCGGGGAGCTGTTTTTT
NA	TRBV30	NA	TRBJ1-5	CAWSVSGSSQPQHF	TGTGCCTGGAGTGTATCGGGGTCCAGTCAGCCCCAGCATTTT
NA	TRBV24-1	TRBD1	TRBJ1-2	CATSLGGQGGWGYTF	TGTGCCACCAGTCTCGGCGGACAGGGGGGTTGGGGCTACACCTTC